The T cell receptor beta chain described here comes from a study of CD8 T cells in ankylosing spondylitis. In this sample, this clonotype turned up a few times. Its antigen is not identified. Quantitative molecular-barcoded 5'-RACE generated the TCR beta libraries. MiXCR, applied by TCRdb to the 5' RACE reads, yields one record per CDR3 protein. The table shows 220,000 or so distinct CDR3 sequences, with around 20% occurring only once. Findings and limits, study-wide: Within matched ankylosing spondylitis synovial fluid, disease-linked clones were reportedly significantly enriched. Disease-linked clones proved CD8+ and comparatively uncommon in peripheral blood. Seemingly characteristic of ankylosing spondylitis blood was a TCR beta motif consisting of eight highly homologous variants.

The CDR3 loop spans 15 amino acids. The ends lost 7 bases at V and 2 bases at J; junction bases unmatched: 8. Germline values: CDR1 SEHNR, CDR2 FQNEAQ (reference sequence). The TCR comes from a male donor with ankylosing spondylitis. The rearrangement links TRBV7-9 to TRBJ2-3; 8 bases map to TRBD2. Sequencing input: blood, either unsorted or a sorted T cell fraction (not recorded which). CDR3 DNA: TGTGCCAGCACCCCGTACGGGGGGGTCACAGATACGCAGTATTTT. This gives the protein CASTPYGGVTDTQYF.